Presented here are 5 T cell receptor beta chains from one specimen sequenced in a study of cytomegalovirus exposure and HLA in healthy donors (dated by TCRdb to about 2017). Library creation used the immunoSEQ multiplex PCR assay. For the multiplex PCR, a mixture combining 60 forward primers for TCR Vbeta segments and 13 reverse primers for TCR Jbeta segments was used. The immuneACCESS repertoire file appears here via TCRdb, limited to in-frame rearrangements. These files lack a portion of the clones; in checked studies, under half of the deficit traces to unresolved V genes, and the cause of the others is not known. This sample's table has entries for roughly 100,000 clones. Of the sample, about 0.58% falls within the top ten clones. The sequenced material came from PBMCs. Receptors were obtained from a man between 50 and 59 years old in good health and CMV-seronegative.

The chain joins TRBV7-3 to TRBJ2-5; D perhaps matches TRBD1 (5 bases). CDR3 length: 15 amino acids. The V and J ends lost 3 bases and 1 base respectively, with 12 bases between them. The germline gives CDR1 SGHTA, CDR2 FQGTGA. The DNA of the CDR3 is TGTGCCAGCAGCTTTCAGGGAAAATCCCAAGAGACCCAGTACTTC. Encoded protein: CASSFQGKSQETQYF.

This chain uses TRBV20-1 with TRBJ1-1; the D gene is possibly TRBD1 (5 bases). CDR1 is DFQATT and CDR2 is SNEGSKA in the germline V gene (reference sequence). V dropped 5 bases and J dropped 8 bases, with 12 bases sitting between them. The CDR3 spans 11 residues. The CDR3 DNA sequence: TGCAGTGCTGGGTATCCAGGGGAAGCTTTCTTT. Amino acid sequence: CSAGYPGEAFF.

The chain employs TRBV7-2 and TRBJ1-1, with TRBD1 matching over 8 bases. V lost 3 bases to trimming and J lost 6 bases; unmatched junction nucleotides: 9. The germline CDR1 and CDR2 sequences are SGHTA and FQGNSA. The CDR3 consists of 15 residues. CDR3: CASSFNRGNVAEAFF. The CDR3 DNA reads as TGTGCCAGCAGCTTTAACAGGGGGAATGTAGCTGAAGCTTTCTTT.

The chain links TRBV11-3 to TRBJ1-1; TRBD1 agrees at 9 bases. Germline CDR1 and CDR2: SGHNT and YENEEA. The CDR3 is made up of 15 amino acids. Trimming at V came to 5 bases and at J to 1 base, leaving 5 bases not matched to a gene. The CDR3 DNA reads TGTGCCAGCAGCACTCGGGACAGGGCGAACACTGAAGCTTTCTTT. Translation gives CASSTRDRANTEAFF.

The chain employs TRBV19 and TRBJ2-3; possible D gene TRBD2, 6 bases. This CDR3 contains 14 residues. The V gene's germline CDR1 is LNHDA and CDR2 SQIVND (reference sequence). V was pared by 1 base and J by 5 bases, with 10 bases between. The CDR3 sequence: CASSIAPEGDTQYF. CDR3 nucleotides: TGTGCCAGTAGTATAGCTCCGGAGGGAGATACGCAGTATTTT.